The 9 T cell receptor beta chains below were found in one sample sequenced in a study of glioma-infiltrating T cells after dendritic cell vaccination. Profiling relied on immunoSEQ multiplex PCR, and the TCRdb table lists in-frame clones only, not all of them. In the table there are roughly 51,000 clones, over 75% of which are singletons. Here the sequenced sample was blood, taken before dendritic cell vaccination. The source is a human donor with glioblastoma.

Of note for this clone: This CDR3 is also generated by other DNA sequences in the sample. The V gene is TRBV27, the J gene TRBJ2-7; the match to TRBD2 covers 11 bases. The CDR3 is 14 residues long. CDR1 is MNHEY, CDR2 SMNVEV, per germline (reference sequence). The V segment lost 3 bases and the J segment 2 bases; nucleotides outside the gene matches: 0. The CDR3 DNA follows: TGTGCCAGCAGTTTTAGCGGGGGGGCCTACGAGCAGTACTTC. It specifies CASSFSGGAYEQYF.

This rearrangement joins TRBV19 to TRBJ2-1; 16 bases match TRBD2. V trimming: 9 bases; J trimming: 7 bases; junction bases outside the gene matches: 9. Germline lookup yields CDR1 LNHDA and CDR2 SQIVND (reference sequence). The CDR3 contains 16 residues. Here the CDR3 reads CASAGLAGGPGNEQFF. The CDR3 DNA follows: TGTGCCAGCGCGGGACTAGCGGGAGGGCCCGGTAATGAGCAGTTCTTC.

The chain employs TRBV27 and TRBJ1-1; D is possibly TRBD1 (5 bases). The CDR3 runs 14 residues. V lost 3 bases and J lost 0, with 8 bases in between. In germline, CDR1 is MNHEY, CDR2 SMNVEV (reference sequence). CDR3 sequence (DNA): TGTGCCAGCAGTTTCGGGGGGTTGAACACTGAAGCTTTCTTT. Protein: CASSFGGLNTEAFF.

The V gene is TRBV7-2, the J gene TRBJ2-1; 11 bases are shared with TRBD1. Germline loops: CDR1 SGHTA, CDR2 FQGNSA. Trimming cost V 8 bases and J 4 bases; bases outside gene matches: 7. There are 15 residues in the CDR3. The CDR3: CASGVDRGLYNEQFF. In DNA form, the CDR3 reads TGTGCCAGCGGGGTGGACAGGGGGCTATACAATGAGCAGTTCTTC.

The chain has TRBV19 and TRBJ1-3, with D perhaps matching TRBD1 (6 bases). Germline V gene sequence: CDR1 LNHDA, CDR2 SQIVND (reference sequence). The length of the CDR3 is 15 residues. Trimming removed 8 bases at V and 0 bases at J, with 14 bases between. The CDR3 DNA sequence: TGTGCCAGTTTTCAGGGGATAGGCTCTGGAAACACCATATATTTT. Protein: CASFQGIGSGNTIYF.

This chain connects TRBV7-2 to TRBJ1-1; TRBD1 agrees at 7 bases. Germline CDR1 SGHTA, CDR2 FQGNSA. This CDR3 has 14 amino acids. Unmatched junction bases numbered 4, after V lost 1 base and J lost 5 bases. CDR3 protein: CASSLDNRGTEAFF. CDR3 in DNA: TGTGCCAGCAGCTTAGATAACAGGGGAACTGAAGCTTTCTTT. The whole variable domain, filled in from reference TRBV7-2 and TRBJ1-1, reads GAGVSQSPSNKVTEKGKDVELRCDPISGHTALYWYRQSLGQGLEFLIYFQGNSAPDKSGLPSDRFSAERTGGSVSTLTIQRTQQEDSAVYLCASSLDNRGTEAFFGQGTRLTVV.

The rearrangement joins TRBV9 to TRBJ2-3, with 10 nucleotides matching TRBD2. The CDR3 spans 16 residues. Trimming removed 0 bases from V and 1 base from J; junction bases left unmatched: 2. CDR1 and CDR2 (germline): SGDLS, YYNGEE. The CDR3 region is CASSVDLAGGTDTQYF. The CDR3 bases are TGTGCCAGCAGCGTAGATCTAGCGGGAGGCACAGATACGCAGTATTTT.

For the CDR3, the DNA is TGCGCCAGCAGCTCCTCGGGTGAGGAAGAGACCCAGTACTTC. Translation: CASSSSGEEETQYF. The chain couples TRBV5-1 to TRBJ2-5; D unclear. The CDR3 totals 14 residues. Germline V gene sequence: CDR1 SGHRS, CDR2 YFSETQ. V gave up 3 bases and J gave up 3 bases, with 12 bases separating them.

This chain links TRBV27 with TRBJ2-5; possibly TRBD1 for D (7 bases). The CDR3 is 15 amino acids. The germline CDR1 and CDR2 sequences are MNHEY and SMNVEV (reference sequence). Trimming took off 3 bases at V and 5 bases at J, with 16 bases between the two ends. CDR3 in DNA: TGTGCCAGCAGTTTTATTCGAGGAGGGGGCGAGACCCAGTACTTC. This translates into CASSFIRGGGETQYF.